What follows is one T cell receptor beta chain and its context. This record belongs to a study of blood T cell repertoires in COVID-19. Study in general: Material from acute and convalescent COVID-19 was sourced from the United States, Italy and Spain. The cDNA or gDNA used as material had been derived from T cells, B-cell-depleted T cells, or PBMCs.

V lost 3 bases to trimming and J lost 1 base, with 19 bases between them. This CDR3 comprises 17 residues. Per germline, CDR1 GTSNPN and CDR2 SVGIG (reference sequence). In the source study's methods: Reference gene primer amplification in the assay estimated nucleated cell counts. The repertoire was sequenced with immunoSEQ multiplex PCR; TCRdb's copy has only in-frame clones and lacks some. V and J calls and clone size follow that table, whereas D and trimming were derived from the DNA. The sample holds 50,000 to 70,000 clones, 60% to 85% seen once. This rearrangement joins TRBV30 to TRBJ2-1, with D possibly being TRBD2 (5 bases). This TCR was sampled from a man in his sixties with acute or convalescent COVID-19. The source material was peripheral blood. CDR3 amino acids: CAWSRFIISESYNEQFF. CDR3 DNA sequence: TGTGCCTGGAGCCGATTCATTATTAGCGAGTCCTACAATGAGCAGTTCTTC.